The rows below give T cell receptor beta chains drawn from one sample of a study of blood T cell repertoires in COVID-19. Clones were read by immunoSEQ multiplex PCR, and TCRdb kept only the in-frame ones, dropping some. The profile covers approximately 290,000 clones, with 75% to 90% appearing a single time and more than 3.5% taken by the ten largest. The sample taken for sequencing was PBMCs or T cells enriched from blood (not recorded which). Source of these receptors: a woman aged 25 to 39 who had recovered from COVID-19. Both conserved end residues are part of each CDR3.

CDR3 protein: CASSLGLKETQYF; V gene: TRBV11-3
CDR3 protein: CASSLAVEQFF; V gene: TRBV5-1
CDR3 protein: CAGSSPGNRGTNYGYTF; V gene: TRBV30
CDR3 protein: CASSFRTGADTQYF; V gene: TRBV5-1
CDR3 protein: CASSSGTGVQETQYF; V gene: TRBV7-2
CDR3 protein: CASSPLDRSDYEQYF; V gene: TRBV18
CDR3 protein: CASSNGRRTDTQYF; V gene: TRBV19
CDR3 protein: CASSYGGSGNTIYF; V gene: TRBV6-5
CDR3 protein: CASTKTGNPSGANVLTF; V gene: TRBV27
CDR3 protein: CSVVPRDRGTDTQYF; V gene: TRBV29-1
CDR3 protein: CASRLVQGTNTEAFF; V gene: TRBV11-2
CDR3 protein: CAISLQPRGRSEAFF; V gene: TRBV10-3
CDR3 protein: CASSPRLQAFEAFF; V gene: TRBV7-8
CDR3 protein: CASSLEQGYTEAFF; V gene: TRBV5-4
CDR3 protein: CASSRQGQTGANVLTF; V gene: TRBV5-4
CDR3 protein: CASSLAGQGNSPLHF; V gene: TRBV11-2
CDR3 protein: CASSESAGGQTEAFF; V gene: TRBV10-1
CDR3 protein: CASSMGQGPANEKLFF; V gene: TRBV5-1
CDR3 protein: CASRQGAGALHF; V gene: TRBV7-6
CDR3 protein: CASSLSSGGSYNEQFF; V gene: TRBV27
CDR3 protein: CASSQDGRRSSNQPQHF; V gene: TRBV3-1/TRBV3-2
CDR3 protein: CASSPTVTYEQYF; V gene: TRBV7-9
CDR3 protein: CASRLGLSVAKNIQYF; V gene: TRBV2
CDR3 protein: CASSFGLGTDTQYF; V gene: TRBV5-1
CDR3 protein: CASSLSYSYEQYF; V gene: TRBV27
CDR3 protein: CASSLESSGRSPPYEQYF; V gene: TRBV7-6
CDR3 protein: CASSSRRGYGYTF; V gene: TRBV12-3/TRBV12-4
CDR3 protein: CASSIDRGLAGRDTQYF; V gene: TRBV19
CDR3 protein: CASSLELPGTEAFF; V gene: TRBV11-2
CDR3 protein: CASSEHDEQYF; V gene: TRBV5-1
CDR3 protein: CASSFPRQGVLVPEAFF; V gene: TRBV28
CDR3 protein: CASRTDYSNQPQHF; V gene: TRBV19
CDR3 protein: CATSGGGEGNTIYF; V gene: TRBV24-1
CDR3 protein: CASSQAGMNTEAFF; V gene: TRBV3-1/TRBV3-2
CDR3 protein: CASSLGRETEQFF; V gene: TRBV5-6
CDR3 protein: CASSLGPVSQREQYF; V gene: TRBV5-1
CDR3 protein: CASSLGTGPIYEQYF; V gene: TRBV27
CDR3 protein: CASSLLAGVTDTQYF; V gene: TRBV5-5
CDR3 protein: CATSRVPLRDRAHDTQYF; V gene: TRBV15
CDR3 protein: CASSLRDNQPQHF; V gene: TRBV28
CDR3 protein: CASSKNPGQGTQTQYF; V gene: TRBV19
CDR3 protein: CSVDGQVGLNTEAFF; V gene: TRBV29-1
CDR3 protein: CASSDSSAGGQFF; V gene: TRBV6-4
CDR3 protein: CASNPQGHAGTSGVGNEQFF; V gene: TRBV2
CDR3 protein: CASTPPRYAGFFTDTQYF; V gene: TRBV9
CDR3 protein: CASSLLRSNTEAFF; V gene: TRBV28
CDR3 protein: CASSEGRNEQFF; V gene: TRBV10-2
CDR3 protein: CASADRMNTEAFF; V gene: TRBV27
CDR3 protein: CASRGRGTEAFF; V gene: TRBV10-1
CDR3 protein: CASSLGLAGGIGTDTQYF; V gene: TRBV28
CDR3 protein: CASSQDEETQYF; V gene: TRBV3-1/TRBV3-2
CDR3 protein: CASSLELAGGRSEQYF; V gene: TRBV5-6
CDR3 protein: CASSLTIGGRDQPQHF; V gene: TRBV5-8
CDR3 protein: CASRDRGESGYTF; V gene: TRBV28
CDR3 protein: CASSLSPLESNQPQHF; V gene: TRBV7-9